The 5 T cell receptor beta chains listed next were all sequenced from one sample in a study of T-cell reconstitution after alpha-beta-depleted transplantation in children. Preparation of the TCRbeta library used unique molecular identifiers. TCRdb analysed the PCR reads with MiXCR anew, one entry per CDR3 protein. Of fewer than 550,000 distinct CDR3 sequences listed, roughly a tenth are singletons. Sequenced here: PBMCs, sampled before TCRalphabeta/CD19-depleted stem cell transplant. The receptor set was obtained from a child younger than 10 with inherited bone marrow failure, due to receive a stem cell transplant.

This clonotype was picked up a small number of times. This chain links TRBV11-3 with TRBJ2-2; TRBD2 aligns across 10 bases. Looked up from germline, CDR1 is SGHNT and CDR2 is YENEEA. The CDR3 is 18 amino acids. Losses at the gene ends were 2 bases for V and 2 bases for J; bases not matched to a gene: 8. The CDR3 protein is CASSLMPSLAGNTGELFF. The DNA for the CDR3 is TGTGCCAGCAGCTTAATGCCCTCACTAGCGGGAAACACCGGGGAGCTGTTTTTT.

The rearrangement links TRBV28 to TRBJ2-1; TRBD1 agrees at 9 bases. The CDR3 is 19 amino acids. Trimming took 3 bases from V and 8 from J; bases not matched to a gene: 20. Germline V CDR1 and CDR2: MDHEN, SYDVKM. CDR3 sequence reads: CASSFTLYLQGAFGHEQFF. For the CDR3, the DNA is TGTGCCAGCAGTTTTACCCTATACCTACAGGGGGCCTTTGGCCATGAGCAGTTCTTC.

This clonotype was picked up many times. This chain links TRBV27 with TRBJ2-1, with 7 nucleotides matching TRBD2. The CDR3 covers 14 residues. Per germline, CDR1 MNHEY and CDR2 SMNVEV (reference sequence). The V and J ends lost 7 bases and 7 bases, in that order; junction bases with no gene match: 10. The CDR3 bases are TGTGCCAGCAACATGGGGGGGATGGGTAATGAGCAGTTCTTC. This gives the protein CASNMGGMGNEQFF.

This clonotype was picked up many times. V gene TRBV27 combines with J gene TRBJ2-2, with 7 positions matching TRBD2. Trimming removed 8 bases from V and 4 bases from J; junction bases left unmatched: 7. Germline CDR1 and CDR2: MNHEY and SMNVEV (reference sequence). CDR3 length: 14 residues. The CDR3 is CASLASGFTGELFF. CDR3 in DNA: TGTGCCAGCTTGGCTAGCGGCTTCACCGGGGAGCTGTTTTTT.

The rearrangement uses TRBV27 and TRBJ2-7; the D gene is possibly TRBD1 (6 bases). Between the trimmed V and J ends, which lost 4 bases and 4 bases, there was a span of 14 bases. The CDR3 is made up of 14 amino acids. CDR1 is MNHEY and CDR2 is SMNVEV in the germline V gene (reference sequence). CDR3: CASSSGDGIYEQYF. The CDR3 DNA follows: TGTGCCAGCAGTTCAGGGGACGGTATTTACGAGCAGTACTTC.